Shown below are 6 T cell receptor beta chains from a single sample sequenced in a study of blood T cells in healthy people across ages. The second PCR ran about 6 to 12 cycles with a sample-barcoded 5' primer and J-beta primers. A single record per CDR3 protein comes from TCRdb applying MiXCR to the 5' RACE reads. Altogether about 1,400,000 distinct CDR3 sequences are present, approximately 63% being singletons, with the ten largest covering under 8.5%. Material for sequencing was blood. Receptors originate from a man between 18 and 29 years old in good health.

The rearrangement uses TRBV29-1 and TRBJ1-5; 7 bases map to TRBD1. CDR1 is SQVTM, CDR2 ANQGSEA, per germline. The CDR3 runs 13 residues. J gave up 5 bases and V 7 bases, and 8 bases lay outside the gene matches. The CDR3 sequence is CSATEGAYQPQHF. CDR3 sequence (DNA): TGCAGCGCCACTGAGGGGGCTTATCAGCCCCAGCATTTT.

This clonotype was detected only a few times. The J gene is TRBJ2-1, the V gene TRBV29-1; 9 bases map to TRBD1. With V trimmed by 3 bases and J by 6 bases, 9 bases remained unmatched. Germline V gene lookup returns CDR1 SQVTM and CDR2 ANQGSEA. This CDR3 comprises 15 residues. For the CDR3, the DNA is TGCAGCGTTGAGGCTCCGGGACAGGGAACCAATGAGCAGTTCTTC. Protein: CSVEAPGQGTNEQFF.

The DNA of the CDR3 is TGTGCCAGCAGCGCAGGGGGGCGTGAAAAACTGTTTTTT. Translated: CASSAGGREKLFF. The rearrangement joins TRBV2 to TRBJ1-4, with 7 bases fitting TRBD1. After removal of 6 bases from V and 7 bases from J, the junction contained 5 bases not matched to a gene. This CDR3 is built from 13 residues. Germline V gene sequence: CDR1 SNHLY, CDR2 FYNNEI.

This sequence joins TRBV4-3 and TRBJ2-3, with D possibly matching TRBD1 (6 bases). The CDR3 covers 15 residues. V gave up 0 bases and J gave up 6 bases, with 13 bases separating them. From germline, CDR1 is LGHNA and CDR2 YSLEER. The CDR3 DNA sequence: TGCGCCAGCAGCCAAGATCGGCAGGGGATGGATACGCAGTATTTT. Translated, it gives CASSQDRQGMDTQYF.

This chain links TRBV6-6 with TRBJ1-1; D is unclear. The CDR3 loop spans 15 amino acids. The V end lost 6 bases, the J end lost 0 bases, and 14 bases lay between the germline ends. Germline V gene data show CDR1 as MNHNY and CDR2 as SVGAGI (reference sequence). The CDR3, as DNA: TGTGCCAGCAGCGCGATAACCGAGATGAACACTGAAGCTTTCTTT. Its translation is CASSAITEMNTEAFF.

CDR3: CASSRQDSYEQYF. CDR3 nucleotide sequence: TGTGCCAGCAGCCGACAGGACTCCTACGAGCAGTACTTC. V gene TRBV11-2 combines with J gene TRBJ2-7; D perhaps matches TRBD1 (6 bases). The germline V gene has CDR1 SGHAT and CDR2 FQNNGV. The CDR3 runs 13 residues. Trimming removed 5 bases at V and 0 bases at J, with 8 bases between.